This TCR beta chain was recovered during a study of naive and memory T cell subsets. Study observations and caveats: The RNA method is potentially sensitive to activation and differentiation changes.

About this clonotype: Its antigen is as yet unknown.

The SP2 primer and nested alpha and beta constant region primers amplified ligated cDNA in four rounds. Alpha and beta constant region primers primed reverse transcription for blood and skin samples. TCRdb itself ran the UMI-ligation and nested PCR reads through MiXCR, one entry per CDR3 protein. The sample includes some 26,000 distinct CDR3 sequences, 4% to 6.5% of them seen just once. The library had UMIs added by 3' ligation of an oligonucleotide to TCR cDNA. RNA was extracted from 2 to 2.5 ml of whole blood of healthy adults. Cells were not sorted; total RNA input targeted about 1 to 1000 ng. The CDR3 consists of 17 residues. Trimming cost V 6 bases and J 0 bases; bases outside gene matches: 7. The germline V gene has CDR1 DFQATT and CDR2 SNEGSKA (reference sequence).

This receptor was identified in an adult in good health. This sequence joins TRBV20-1 and TRBJ2-6; the match to TRBD2 covers 11 bases. The sequencing input was blood. CDR3 coding DNA: TGCAGTGCAACCCGACTAGCGGGAAGCTCTGGGGCCAACGTCCTGACTTTC. Translated: CSATRLAGSSGANVLTF.